This TCR beta chain originates from a study of metastatic and nonmetastatic thyroid tumors. Across the study: For malignant and benign thyroid patients, tumor or nodule tissue and blood were the sources whose repertoires were compared.

This clone was detected many times. The antigen is unknown. Study processing details: Differences in CDR3 between clinicopathological groups were drawn on to build a classifier intended to discriminate distant-metastatic papillary thyroid cancer patients. TCRdb used MiXCR to call clones anew from the PCR reads. The V and J calls here are based on TCRdb, not the publication. The profile shows about 40,000 clones, roughly 16% of them singletons. The entire patient cohort was treatment-naive prior to thyroid surgery. CDR3 size: 15 residues. Trimming removed 4 bases from V and 4 bases from J; junction bases left unmatched: 10. The germline V gene has CDR1 GTSNPN and CDR2 SVGIG (reference sequence). The study, taken as a whole, reports: The reported finding was significantly higher TCR beta diversity in malignant thyroid tumors relative to benign nodules, in blood and tumor.

This receptor was obtained from a female donor with papillary thyroid cancer or a benign thyroid nodule (not recorded which). Some clones in this sample may be carry-over from other donors' samples. Sample: blood. This sequence joins TRBV30 and TRBJ1-3; 7 bases agree with TRBD1. CDR3 sequence (DNA): TGTGCCTGGAAGGGGGACAGACATCCCGGAAACACCATATATTTT. Translating gives CAWKGDRHPGNTIYF.